Each of the 21 T cell receptor beta chains below was sequenced from the same sample in a study of shared clonotypes between healthy human individuals. Using immunoSEQ multiplex PCR, the repertoire was profiled, and TCRdb retains in-frame clones only, with some absent. The sample comprises around 2.1 million clones, roughly 91% of which are singletons, and approximately 1.7% rests with the top ten. In the naive CD8 group, cells lacked CD45RO and were positively selected for CCR7, so terminally differentiated effector memory CD45RA+ cells were left out. The sample taken for sequencing was naive CD8+ T cells from PBMCs. These receptors were taken from a man aged 18 to 29 in good health. Some clones in this sample may be carry-over from other donors' samples.

Details on this clone: In the same sample, other DNA sequences code for this CDR3. This chain links TRBV28 with TRBJ2-7; 8 bases agree with TRBD1. Germline V lookup: CDR1 MDHEN, CDR2 SYDVKM. With V trimmed by 5 bases and J by 3 bases, 9 bases remained unmatched. This CDR3 has 15 residues. The CDR3 sequence is CASSLGQGLSYEQYF. The CDR3, as DNA: TGTGCCAGCAGTCTCGGACAGGGCCTAAGCTACGAGCAGTACTTC.

J is TRBJ2-7 and V is TRBV6-5; D is unclear. Germline values: CDR1 MNHEY, CDR2 SVGAGI. Between the trimmed V and J ends, which lost 0 bases and 5 bases, there was a span of 8 bases. The CDR3 contains 13 residues. CDR3 region: CASSYSSWDEQYF. The CDR3, as DNA: TGTGCCAGCAGTTACTCCTCCTGGGACGAGCAGTACTTC.

This sequence joins TRBV15 and TRBJ1-2; D remains ambiguous. Per germline, CDR1 LNHNV and CDR2 YYDKDF (reference sequence). V lost 3 bases and J 4 bases, leaving 9 bases between the germline ends. The CDR3 sequence is 13 residues long. CDR3 nucleotides: TGTGCCACCAGCAGGGAAACCATCTATGGCTACACCTTC. Protein: CATSRETIYGYTF. The full variable domain, with the rest looked up from reference TRBV15 and TRBJ1-2, is DAMVIQNPRYQVTQFGKPVTLSCSQTLNHNVMYWYQQKSSQAPKLLFHYYDKDFNNEADTPDNFQSRRPNTSFCFLDIRSPGLGDTAMYLCATSRETIYGYTFGSGTRLTVV.

This clone has a single count. The chain couples TRBV7-9 to TRBJ2-1; the D gene is possibly TRBD2 (5 bases). This CDR3 region has 15 residues. Germline values: CDR1 SEHNR, CDR2 FQNEAQ (reference sequence). The V and J ends lost 5 bases and 4 bases respectively, with 15 bases between them. DNA of the CDR3: TGTGCCAGCAGCCAAACCACGGGAAAATACAATGAGCAGTTCTTC. It translates to CASSQTTGKYNEQFF.

This clone appeared a single time. The chain uses TRBV6-5 and TRBJ2-7, with 8 bases aligning to TRBD2. Germline assignment: CDR1 MNHEY and CDR2 SVGAGI. The CDR3 spans 15 residues. Trimming at V came to 8 bases and at J to 3 bases, leaving 12 bases not matched to a gene. The CDR3 DNA follows: TGTGCCAGCCGGGGGGGGCTAGCAGGGATCTACGAGCAGTACTTC. This codes for CASRGGLAGIYEQYF.

This clone was seen more than once but under ten times. V and J are TRBV4-2 and TRBJ1-5; 7 nucleotides align to TRBD1. The V and J ends lost 0 bases and 2 bases, in that order; junction bases with no gene match: 4. The germline V gene encodes CDR1 LGHNA and CDR2 YNFKEQ. This CDR3 region has 16 residues. CDR3: CASSQELGGGNQPQHF. CDR3 nucleotide sequence: TGTGCCAGCAGCCAAGAATTAGGGGGCGGCAATCAGCCCCAGCATTTT.

The V and J genes are TRBV5-6 and TRBJ2-7; D gene unclear. Germline V CDR1 and CDR2: SGHDT, YYEEEE. Trimming cost V 4 bases and J 6 bases, with 14 bases left between them. The CDR3 has 13 residues. CDR3 residues: CASSPDVRSEQYF. As DNA, the CDR3 is TGTGCCAGCAGCCCGGACGTTCGTAGCGAGCAGTACTTC.

This chain links TRBV5-1 with TRBJ2-5; 16 bases map to TRBD2. This CDR3 comprises 17 residues. Germline V CDR1 and CDR2: SGHRS, YFSETQ. The V and J ends lost 4 bases and 5 bases, in that order; junction bases with no gene match: 8. The CDR3 DNA follows: TGCGCCAGCAGCCCCCCTGGGGGACTAGCGGGAGGGGAGACCCAGTACTTC. Encoded protein: CASSPPGGLAGGETQYF.

The rearrangement uses TRBV2 and TRBJ1-1, with 7 bases fitting TRBD1. V gave up 6 bases and J gave up 3 bases; unmatched junction bases: 7. This CDR3 spans 14 amino acids. CDR1 is SNHLY and CDR2 is FYNNEI in the germline V gene. DNA of the CDR3: TGTGCCAGCAGGACCACAGGGGCTTACACTGAAGCTTTCTTT. This translates into CASRTTGAYTEAFF.

J is TRBJ2-7 and V is TRBV7-9; no clear D gene. This CDR3 is 14 amino acids long. The V end was cut by 2 bases, the J end by 3 bases, with 11 bases between. Germline assignment: CDR1 SEHNR and CDR2 FQNEAQ (reference sequence). CDR3 region: CASSLPQKFYEQYF. The CDR3, as DNA: TGTGCCAGCAGCTTACCTCAGAAGTTCTACGAGCAGTACTTC.

The chain recombines TRBV27 with TRBJ2-5; D unresolved. The CDR3 has 14 amino acids. V was cut by 2 bases and J by 2 bases, with 9 bases left in between. Germline assignment: CDR1 MNHEY and CDR2 SMNVEV (reference sequence). CDR3: CASSLRADQETQYF. The CDR3 bases are TGTGCCAGCAGTTTAAGGGCAGATCAAGAGACCCAGTACTTC.

This chain joins TRBV27 and TRBJ2-7, with 7 nucleotides matching TRBD2. CDR1 and CDR2 from the germline V gene are MNHEY and SMNVEV (reference sequence). This CDR3 is 14 amino acids long. The ends lost 4 bases at V and 1 base at J; junction bases unmatched: 4. CDR3 in DNA: TGTGCCAGCAGTTCGGTGGGGGGGTCCTACGAGCAGTACTTC. Protein: CASSSVGGSYEQYF.

This chain connects TRBV28 to TRBJ2-3, with TRBD2 identical over 12 bases. The V gene end was trimmed by 9 bases and the J gene end by 4 bases; junction bases not matched to a gene: 8. Per the germline V gene, CDR1 is MDHEN and CDR2 is SYDVKM. The CDR3 extends over 15 amino acids. CDR3 DNA: TGTGCCAGAGGGAGGCTAGCGGGAGGGGCAGATACGCAGTATTTT. It translates to CARGRLAGGADTQYF.

The sample holds one count of this clone. The chain couples TRBV7-3 to TRBJ1-1; D remains unclear. Trimming stripped 2 bases from V and 1 base from J, with 11 bases between. CDR1 and CDR2 (germline): SGHTA, FQGTGA. The CDR3 runs 15 residues. CDR3 amino acids: CASSLSGNENTEAFF. CDR3 coding DNA: TGTGCCAGCAGCTTATCGGGGAATGAGAACACTGAAGCTTTCTTT.

A note on this clone: In the same sample, other DNA sequences code for this CDR3. V is TRBV6-5 and J is TRBJ2-7, with 11 bases fitting TRBD2. Germline V gene sequence: CDR1 MNHEY, CDR2 SVGAGI. This CDR3 region has 14 residues. V shed 6 bases, J shed 3 bases, and the junction held 4 bases outside the gene matches. CDR3 nucleotide sequence: TGTGCCAGCAGCCCCGGGACTAGCGGCTACGAGCAGTACTTC. Protein: CASSPGTSGYEQYF.

This clone has just a few counts. The chain links TRBV19 to TRBJ1-1; D is unclear. V shed 7 bases and J shed 1 base, with 10 bases lying between them. Germline CDR1 and CDR2: LNHDA and SQIVND (reference sequence). There are 13 residues in the CDR3. The CDR3 DNA sequence: TGTGCCAGTATTCCGTACCCGAACACTGAAGCTTTCTTT. Amino acids: CASIPYPNTEAFF.

Of note for this clone: The same CDR3 arises from other DNA sequences in this sample as well. This chain links TRBV10-2 with TRBJ2-7, with 9 bases fitting TRBD1. The germline V gene encodes CDR1 WSHSY and CDR2 SAAADI. V lost 0 bases to trimming and J lost 3 bases; unmatched junction nucleotides: 3. This CDR3 is built from 15 residues. In nucleotides, the CDR3 is TGCGCCAGCAGTGAGTCTGGGACAGGGCTCTACGAGCAGTACTTC. Its translation is CASSESGTGLYEQYF.

This clone was recorded only once. The chain combines TRBV27 with TRBJ2-7; 11 nucleotides line up with TRBD2. The CDR3 loop spans 16 amino acids. Germline loops: CDR1 MNHEY, CDR2 SMNVEV (reference sequence). Trimming removed 6 bases from V and 2 bases from J; junction bases left unmatched: 9. The CDR3 nucleotides read TGTGCCAGCAGCCCATTAGCGGGAGGGAGAACCTACGAGCAGTACTTC. This sequence encodes CASSPLAGGRTYEQYF.

The chain uses TRBV7-9 and TRBJ2-5; 8 bases are a match to TRBD1. Germline lookup yields CDR1 SEHNR and CDR2 FQNEAQ (reference sequence). V shed 0 bases and J 5 bases; nucleotides not matched to a gene: 8. The CDR3 is 16 amino acids. Here the CDR3 DNA reads TGTGCCAGCAGCTTAGCATTAGCAGGGGGCCTTGAGACCCAGTACTTC. Protein: CASSLALAGGLETQYF.

V usage is TRBV6-1 and J usage is TRBJ1-5; D is ambiguous. Germline loops: CDR1 MNHNS, CDR2 SASEGT. Trimming removed 4 bases from V and 0 bases from J, with 7 bases in between. The CDR3 has 14 amino acids. CDR3 residues: CASSADYSNQPQHF. The CDR3, as DNA: TGTGCCAGCAGTGCTGACTATAGCAATCAGCCCCAGCATTTT.

The CDR3 loop reads CASSLGGAVYNEQFF. CDR3 DNA: TGTGCCAGCAGTTTAGGGGGGGCGGTCTACAATGAGCAGTTCTTC. The chain couples TRBV28 to TRBJ2-1; perhaps TRBD2 as D (7 bases). Germline V gene lookup returns CDR1 MDHEN and CDR2 SYDVKM. The CDR3 has 15 amino acids. The V end lost 2 bases, the J end lost 3 bases, and 11 bases lay between the germline ends.